This TCR beta chain was sequenced for a study of T cells in Graves' hyperthyroidism and ophthalmopathy (dated by TCRdb to the late 2010s). Background on the whole study: Peripheral blood was collected at initial diagnosis, before any treatment. TCR V-J signatures able to tell the groups apart were searched for in a discovery cohort of 95 or so patients, of whom over 40 had Graves' ophthalmopathy and roughly 57 had stable Graves' hyperthyroidism. An independent validation cohort of under 20 hyperthyroidism patients and approximately 17 patients who later progressed to ophthalmopathy tested prospective prediction of ophthalmopathy. The roughly 91 discovery patients were randomly split 7:3 into training and test sets. In more than 5 Graves' hyperthyroidism patients, the study also compared T-cell repertoires from thyroid tissue with T-cell repertoires from blood. After blood sampling, hyperthyroidism patients were treated with methimazole at a starting dose of 30 mg daily, and ophthalmopathy patients were treated with high-dose intravenous methylprednisolone. The paper reports TCR Vbeta CDR3 sequencing of more than 120 peripheral blood samples: 43 ophthalmopathy, some 80 hyperthyroidism and 17 progressor patients.

TCR beta CDR3 regions were amplified from RNA transcripts. The TCR CDR3 was subjected to a first round of RT-PCR using the HTBI primer set and the Qiagen OneStep RT-PCR kit. The libraries were constructed in a second round of multiplex PCR and then size-selected and purified. Paired-end sequencing of the libraries was performed with 100 bp reads on an Illumina HiSeq2000. The original methods were these. SOAPnuke was used to process the raw data, throwing out any read that contained adapters or uncalled bases, had a mean Phred below 15, or lacked an exact constant-primer or identifier match. High-quality paired reads were merged with COPE v1.2.5, and unique nucleotide sequences were defined as clonotypes. MiTCR v1.1 was used to align clonotypes to the IMGT TRBV, TRBD and TRBJ reference segments. Analysis was restricted to V-J combinations with a frequency above 0.0001, which covered 99.2% of repertoires. The TCS score was defined as F50 (clonal expansion) divided by E x V (chaos), with BLOSUM62-based TCRdist calculated between CDR3 peptides within each V-J. Welch's t-statistics and random forest reduced fewer than 600 V-J features to roughly 13, which were used in a naive Bayes classifier (R e1071). In TCRdb, the public reads were trimmed at Q25 with fastp and aligned with MiXCR, with productive beta chains retained. Identical CDR3 protein sequences are pooled into one entry, listed with their most common genes and DNA. The V and J calls and clone size are TCRdb's, not the authors'. Recorded for this sample are 500,000 to 600,000 distinct CDR3 sequences; nearly 20% of them occurred a single time. Clones ranked in the top ten supply about 50% of the sample.

Ten or more counts support this clonotype. This receptor's antigen is unknown. One base away there is no much larger clone; base qualities are not given. Summary of the overall study and its limitations: No statistical method was used to fix the sample size in advance, and group allocation was not hidden from the investigators. In validation, progression to ophthalmopathy was predicted by the model with roughly 69% sensitivity and around 76% specificity, a median of approximately 6.5 months before onset. A 13 V-J signature model separated ophthalmopathy from stable hyperthyroidism, with around 91% sensitivity and about 81% specificity in cross-validation and 80%/75% in testing. Blood samples also contained most of the expanded thyroid clonotypes (frequency above 0.001), which suggests that blood repertoires may reflect thyroid immune responses.

The CDR3 runs 14 amino acids, cysteine and phenylalanine included. The kept DNA is CDR3 alone, 42 bases in frame from the first base. V drops 5 bases and J drops 1 base, leaving 12 bases in between. Ophthalmopathy patients had moderately to severely active disease, Clinical Activity Score of at least 3, NOSPECS grade of at least 4, and duration under 3 months. The study excluded patients with uncontrolled infections, other autoimmune diseases, pregnancy or lactation. Diagnoses relied on clinical symptoms, serum thyroxine and TRAb, thyroid ultrasound and orbital computed tomography. PBMCs were isolated from 7.5 to 10 ml of fresh peripheral blood by Ficoll-Paque density gradient centrifugation. Trizol reagent was used to extract total RNA, and RNA quality was then checked on an Agilent 2100 Bioanalyzer.

The receptor's source is a man in his forties or fifties with Graves' ophthalmopathy. The chain uses TRBV12-3 or TRBV12-4 and TRBJ2-7, with no confident D gene call. The source material was blood. The sequenced DNA: TGTGCCAGCAGTAGTACCACGATATCCTACGAGCAGTACTTC. It translates as CASSSTTISYEQYF.